Listed below are T cell receptor beta chains from one sample, sequenced in a study of cytomegalovirus exposure and HLA in healthy donors. The repertoire was sequenced with immunoSEQ multiplex PCR; TCRdb's copy has only in-frame clones and lacks some. Of about 120,000 clones listed, around four fifths were seen once; the top ten hold 11%. The sample was PBMCs. Every receptor here comes from a male donor in good health and CMV-seropositive. The CDR3 runs from the conserved cysteine through the conserved F or W. D genes are given only for firm matches. Clone size is shown for a subset of rows, as once, few, many or a class of expanded clone.

clone_size j_call d_call v_call cdr3_nt cdr3_aa
- TRBJ2-3 - TRBV4-3 TGCGCCAGCAGCCAAGGGGGACACCCCACAGATACGCAGTATTTT CASSQGGHPTDTQYF
- TRBJ2-5 - TRBV25-1 TGTGCCAGCAGTGAACTCATGGGCAGGGCGGAGACCCAGTACTTC CASSELMGRAETQYF
- TRBJ2-1 TRBD2 TRBV7-2 TGTGCCAGCAGCTTAGTAGCGGGAGAGGAGAATGAGCAGTTCTTC CASSLVAGEENEQFF
- TRBJ2-2 TRBD2 TRBV9 TGTGCCAGCAGCGCCCTAGCGGGGGAGAACACCGGGGAGCTGTTTTTT CASSALAGENTGELFF
- TRBJ2-5 - TRBV5-4 TGTGCCAGCAGGGGGCAGGGGGGAGGCCTGGAAGAGACCCAGTACTTC CASRGQGGGLEETQYF
- TRBJ2-7 - TRBV11-3 TGTGCCAGCAGCTTAAGGGAAGGGGGGGGGAAAAAGGACTCCTACGAGCAGTACTTC CASSLREGGGKKDSYEQYF
- TRBJ2-6 TRBD1 TRBV7-9 TGTGCCAGCAGCCTCCGGCGCTACGACAGGGTTTCTGGGGCCAACGGCCTGACTTTC CASSLRRYDRVSGANGLTF
once TRBJ1-1 - TRBV25-1 TGTGCCAGCAGTGCCTTGACAGCAATGAACACTGAAGCTTTCTTT CASSALTAMNTEAFF
- TRBJ2-1 TRBD2 TRBV19 TGTGCCACCAGGGGACTAGCGGGAGGACTCTACAATGAGCAGTTCTTC CATRGLAGGLYNEQFF
- TRBJ2-2 - TRBV11-2 TGTGCCAGCAGCTTAGTCCTAGCCGCCGACACCGGGGAGCTGTTTTTT CASSLVLAADTGELFF
few TRBJ2-5 - TRBV11-2 TGTGCCAGCAGCCCAGAGGCCTTCGGTCGGGCCCAGTACTTC CASSPEAFGRAQYF
- TRBJ2-5 TRBD2 TRBV2 TGTGCCAGCAGTGAATTGGCTAGCGGCCAAGAGACCCAGTACTTC CASSELASGQETQYF
once TRBJ2-5 TRBD1 TRBV6-5 TGTGCCAGCACTCCCCAGGGGGACCAAGAGACCCAGTACTTC CASTPQGDQETQYF
- TRBJ1-1 - TRBV28 TGTGCCAGCAGGCAGGGGAACACTGAAGCTTTCTTT CASRQGNTEAFF
- TRBJ1-2 TRBD1 TRBV4-3 TGCGCCAGCAGCCAAGATTACAGGGGAGGTGGCGGCTACACCTTC CASSQDYRGGGGYTF
- TRBJ1-4 TRBD1 TRBV28 TGTGCCAGCAGTCTACCCCGGGACAGGGGTGGTAGTGAAAAACTGTTTTTT CASSLPRDRGGSEKLFF
few TRBJ2-4 TRBD1 TRBV27 TGTGCCAGCAGTTTTGGGGCTGGGGACAGAGGAAACATTCAGTACTTC CASSFGAGDRGNIQYF
- TRBJ2-2 - TRBV27 TGTGCCAGCAGTTTAAACGCGGGGTCCGGGGAGCTGTTTTTT CASSLNAGSGELFF
- TRBJ2-1 TRBD2 TRBV5-4 TGTGCCAGCAGCCCAACCCCTTCTAGCGGGAGGGCGCACTACAATGAGCAGTTCTTC CASSPTPSSGRAHYNEQFF
- TRBJ2-7 TRBD2 TRBV6-5 TGTGCCAGCAGCTATGGGACTAGCGGGTTCTACGAGCAGTACTTC CASSYGTSGFYEQYF
- TRBJ2-3 TRBD1 TRBV7-2 TGTGCCAGCAGCTTAGAGTCGGGACAGGGGCAAGATACGCAGTATTTT CASSLESGQGQDTQYF
- TRBJ2-7 TRBD2 TRBV11-2 TGTGCCAGCAGCTTTCAGTCGGCGGGAGGTGGCGAGCAGTACTTC CASSFQSAGGGEQYF
- TRBJ1-1 - TRBV10-3 TGTGCCATCAGTGCAAACAGGGAGCGGACTGAAGCTTTCTTT CAISANRERTEAFF
once TRBJ2-7 TRBD1 TRBV30 TGTGCCTGGAGCCAACTTCGACAGGGCTACGAGCAGTACTTC CAWSQLRQGYEQYF
- TRBJ2-1 TRBD2 TRBV7-2 TGTGCCAGTGGGACTAGCGGGAGAGCCGAGCAGTTCTTC CASGTSGRAEQFF
- TRBJ2-1 TRBD2 TRBV9 TGTGCCAGCAGCGTAGCTTCCCGTAGCGGGAGGGGGCATGAGCAGTTCTTC CASSVASRSGRGHEQFF
- TRBJ2-5 - TRBV6-6 TGTGCCAGCAGTTCAACAGGGCCGTACCAAGAGACCCAGTACTTC CASSSTGPYQETQYF
- TRBJ2-1 TRBD2 TRBV7-3 TGTGCCAGCAGCGACCCCTTGGGACTAGCGGGCAACAATGAGCAGTTCTTC CASSDPLGLAGNNEQFF
- TRBJ2-3 - TRBV14 TGTGCCAGCAGCGAGACCGGCAGGGCGGATACGCAGTATTTT CASSETGRADTQYF
- TRBJ2-2 - TRBV4-2 TGTGCCAGCAGCCAGGGTGAGGGGGACACCGGGGAGCTGTTTTTT CASSQGEGDTGELFF
- TRBJ2-7 TRBD2 TRBV10-3 TGTGCCATCAGTGGATCGAGGCGGGAGGAGGGCGAGCAGTACTTC CAISGSRREEGEQYF
- TRBJ2-3 TRBD2 TRBV25-1 TGTGCCAGCAGCAATGGCGGCGGGGGACGAACAGATACGCAGTATTTT CASSNGGGGRTDTQYF
- TRBJ2-1 TRBD1 TRBV25-1 TGTGCCAGCGTACAGGGGGAAATTGACAATGAGCAGTTCTTC CASVQGEIDNEQFF
- TRBJ1-2 - TRBV5-4 TGTGCCAGCAGCTTGGCAGGTCTTAACTATGGCTACACCTTC CASSLAGLNYGYTF
- TRBJ2-7 TRBD1 TRBV28 TGTGCCAGTGGGGGACAGGGGATATACGAGCAGTACTTC CASGGQGIYEQYF
- TRBJ2-3 - TRBV4-3 TGCGCCAGCAGCCAAGATCGGTACGATACGCAGTATTTT CASSQDRYDTQYF
once TRBJ2-5 TRBD2 TRBV7-2 TGTGCCAGCAGCTTAGAGACAGCGGGAGGAGTAAAGACCCAGTACTTC CASSLETAGGVKTQYF
once TRBJ2-1 TRBD2 TRBV5-1 TGCGCCAGCAGCCCGGAGGCTAGCGGAAAACAGGACAATGAGCAGTTCTTC CASSPEASGKQDNEQFF
- TRBJ2-3 - TRBV5-8 TGTGCCTCATGCCCGGCAGGCCGATGGTTCCTGGCAGATACGCAGTATTTT CASCPAGRWFLADTQYF
- TRBJ1-4 TRBD1 TRBV28 TGTGCCAGCAGTCCCACCGGACAGGGCCGAAGGGAAAAACTGTTTTTT CASSPTGQGRREKLFF
- TRBJ1-6 - TRBV2 TGTGCCAGCAGTGACCGAGAGACACCGCCCCTCCACTTT CASSDRETPPLHF
- TRBJ2-7 TRBD1 TRBV5-1 TGCGCCAGCAGTGACAGACAGGGATTCTACGAGCAGTACTTC CASSDRQGFYEQYF
- TRBJ2-2 TRBD1 TRBV7-9 TGTGCCAGCAGCTTGGGACAGGGCAACACCGGGGAGCTGTTTTTT CASSLGQGNTGELFF
few TRBJ2-1 TRBD2 TRBV30 TGTGCCTGGAGTGTAGAACTAGCGGGGTACAATGAGCAGTTCTTC CAWSVELAGYNEQFF
- TRBJ2-6 - TRBV27 TGTGCCAGCAGTTTCACCATGGCGCAGGCTGGGGCCAACGTCCTGACTTTC CASSFTMAQAGANVLTF
- TRBJ2-7 TRBD2 TRBV15 TGTGCCACCAGCAAAGGACTAGCGGGAGGTGCAGTCGAGCAGTACTTC CATSKGLAGGAVEQYF